These 14 T cell receptor beta chains were all obtained from the same sample, sequenced in a study of shared clonotypes between healthy human individuals. Sequencing was performed with immunoSEQ multiplex PCR; in TCRdb, only in-frame clones are kept and a portion is missing. The repertoire holds about 2.5 million clones, about 90% seen once, with approximately 0.4% in the top ten. The sample consisted of naive CD4+ T cells from PBMCs. Subset in this sample: CD45RA+ positively selected. The receptors derive from a man between 18 and 29 years old in good health. Some clones in this sample may be carry-over from other donors' samples.

The genes are TRBV7-8 and TRBJ2-3; 7 bases line up with TRBD2. The CDR3 is 13 residues long. Germline CDR1 SGHVS, CDR2 FQNEAQ. V lost 4 bases to trimming and J lost 3 bases; unmatched junction nucleotides: 1. The CDR3 region is CASSYSGTDTQYF. The CDR3, as DNA: TGTGCCAGCAGCTATAGCGGGACAGATACGCAGTATTTT. The full variable domain, its missing parts supplied by reference TRBV7-8 and TRBJ2-3, is GAGVSQSPRYKVAKRGQDVALRCDPISGHVSLFWYQQALGQGPEFLTYFQNEAQLDKSGLPSDRFFAERPEGSVSTLKIQRTQQEDSAVYLCASSYSGTDTQYFGPGTRLTVL.

The table lists this clone with a count of one. The CDR3 spells CASSTSDGEQFF. The CDR3 DNA is TGTGCCAGCAGCACTAGCGATGGTGAGCAGTTCTTC. The chain links TRBV7-2 to TRBJ2-1, with 7 bases lining up with TRBD2. Germline CDR1 is SGHTA and CDR2 is FQGNSA. The CDR3 sequence is 12 residues long. V trimming: 5 bases; J trimming: 9 bases; junction bases outside the gene matches: 4.

This clone showed up just a few times. Other DNA sequences in the same sample also yield this CDR3. The rearrangement links TRBV14 to TRBJ2-7; D unclear. V was pared by 2 bases and J by 6 bases, with 8 bases between. The CDR3 totals 12 residues. In germline, CDR1 is SGHDN, CDR2 FVKESK. The CDR3 is CASSQLVGEQYF. The CDR3 nucleotides read TGTGCCAGCAGCCAACTAGTTGGCGAGCAGTACTTC.

This chain uses TRBV6-4 with TRBJ2-1; TRBD2 is a possible D gene (6 bases). Germline V lookup: CDR1 MRHNA, CDR2 SNTAGT. The CDR3 consists of 15 residues. Trimming shortened V by 8 bases and J by 6 bases, and 20 bases separated the two germline ends. Here the CDR3 DNA reads TGTGCCAGCTCGGCGGACTACCGAACCCTCAATGAGCAGTTCTTC. It codes for CASSADYRTLNEQFF.

This sequence joins TRBV5-1 and TRBJ1-2; D is uncertain. The CDR3 runs 13 residues. Trimming pared 0 bases from V and 10 bases from J, leaving 13 bases between. Germline assignment: CDR1 SGHRS and CDR2 YFSETQ. The chain's CDR3 is CASSLEEGRVYTF. DNA of the CDR3: TGCGCCAGCAGCTTGGAGGAGGGCCGAGTCTACACCTTC.

V usage is TRBV9 and J usage is TRBJ1-4; D not resolved. Germline assignment: CDR1 SGDLS and CDR2 YYNGEE. V lost 3 bases to trimming and J lost 7 bases, with 13 bases between them. The CDR3 runs 14 residues. The CDR3: CASSALGTSEKLFF. The CDR3 DNA sequence: TGTGCCAGCAGCGCGTTGGGCACGAGTGAAAAACTGTTTTTT.

This chain links TRBV5-1 with TRBJ2-2; 8 nucleotides line up with TRBD1. Germline CDR1 is SGHRS and CDR2 is YFSETQ. V was clipped by 4 bases and J by 5 bases; unmatched bases: 4. There are 14 residues in the CDR3. The CDR3 region has the DNA TGCGCCAGCAGCCCTCGGACAGGGACCGGGGAGCTGTTTTTT. Its translation: CASSPRTGTGELFF.

V gene TRBV5-5 combines with J gene TRBJ1-1; 7 nucleotides agree with TRBD1. This CDR3 is 15 amino acids long. V gave up 0 bases and J gave up 5 bases; unmatched junction bases: 7. Germline values: CDR1 SGHKS, CDR2 YYEKEE (reference sequence). This CDR3 is CASSLVEGARTEAFF. For the CDR3, the DNA is TGTGCCAGCAGCTTGGTCGAGGGGGCGAGGACTGAAGCTTTCTTT.

The V call is TRBV28, the J call TRBJ2-3; TRBD1 might be the D (5 bases). Trimming removed 6 bases at V and 0 bases at J, with 13 bases between. Germline loops: CDR1 MDHEN, CDR2 SYDVKM. There are 15 residues in the CDR3. The CDR3 reads CASSRRAPSTDTQYF. CDR3 nucleotides: TGTGCCAGCAGCCGCAGGGCCCCTAGCACAGATACGCAGTATTTT.

The chain recombines TRBV28 with TRBJ2-7; possibly TRBD1 for D (5 bases). Between the trimmed V and J ends, which lost 6 bases and 12 bases, there was a span of 18 bases. Germline loops: CDR1 MDHEN, CDR2 SYDVKM. The CDR3 is made up of 12 amino acids. CDR3 amino acids: CASSRTTVTPYF. The CDR3 nucleotides are TGTGCCAGCAGCAGAACGACAGTTACCCCGTACTTC.

Comments on this clone: The sample contains more than one DNA sequence encoding this CDR3. The V call is TRBV29-1, the J call TRBJ1-1, with D perhaps TRBD1 (5 bases). This CDR3 comprises 13 residues. The germline V gene has CDR1 SQVTM and CDR2 ANQGSEA. Trimming stripped 3 bases from V and 0 bases from J, with 8 bases between. CDR3 in DNA: TGCAGCGTTGAGACAGCTTTGAACACTGAAGCTTTCTTT. Translated, it gives CSVETALNTEAFF.

The CDR3 DNA reads TGTGCCATCAGAGCCGGGACAGGTCCGAATTCACCCCTCCACTTT. It translates to CAIRAGTGPNSPLHF. The V and J genes are TRBV10-3 and TRBJ1-6, with TRBD1 identical over 8 bases. Per germline, CDR1 ENHRY and CDR2 SYGVKD. This CDR3 comprises 15 residues. The J segment lost 7 bases and the V segment lost 6 bases, leaving 8 bases of the junction unmatched.

The chain employs TRBV28 and TRBJ1-5; no clear D. V lost 8 bases, J lost 0 bases, and 11 bases lay in between. CDR3 length: 14 amino acids. CDR1 is MDHEN and CDR2 is SYDVKM in the germline V gene. The CDR3 spells CASGVPISNQPQHF. The CDR3 nucleotides are TGTGCCAGCGGGGTCCCGATTAGCAATCAGCCCCAGCATTTT.

The chain links TRBV2 to TRBJ1-1; D is unclear. Looked up from germline, CDR1 is SNHLY and CDR2 is FYNNEI. The CDR3 runs 14 residues. The V gene lost 4 bases and the J gene lost 3 bases, with 12 bases spanning the gap. CDR3 protein: CASSGRRGDTEAFF. The CDR3 bases are TGTGCCAGCAGTGGGAGGCGCGGGGACACTGAAGCTTTCTTT.